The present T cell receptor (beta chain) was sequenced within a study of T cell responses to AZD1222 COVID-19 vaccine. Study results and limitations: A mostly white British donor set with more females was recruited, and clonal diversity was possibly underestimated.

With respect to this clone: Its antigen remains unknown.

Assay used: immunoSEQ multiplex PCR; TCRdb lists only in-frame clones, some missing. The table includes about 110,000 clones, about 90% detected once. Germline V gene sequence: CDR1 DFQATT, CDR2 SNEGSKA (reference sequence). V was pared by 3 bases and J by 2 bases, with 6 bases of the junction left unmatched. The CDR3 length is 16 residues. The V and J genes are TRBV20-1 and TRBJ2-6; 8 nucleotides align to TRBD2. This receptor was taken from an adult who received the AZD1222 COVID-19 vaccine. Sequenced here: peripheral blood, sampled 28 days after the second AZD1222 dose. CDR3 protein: CSASPSGRTGANVLTF. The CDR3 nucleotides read TGCAGTGCTAGTCCGAGCGGGAGAACTGGGGCCAACGTCCTGACTTTC.